A single sample is the source of the 5 T cell receptor beta chains below, sequenced in a study of T-cell reconstitution after alpha-beta-depleted transplantation in children. Preparing the TCRbeta library involved the use of unique molecular identifiers. TCRdb passed the PCR reads through MiXCR, listing each CDR3 protein once. In the table there are some 300,000 distinct CDR3 sequences, over 9.5% of which are singletons. The sample consisted of PBMCs, taken before TCRalphabeta/CD19-depleted stem cell transplant. These TCRs come from a boy under two years old with acute myeloid leukemia, due to receive a stem cell transplant.

This clonotype showed up many times. V and J are TRBV29-1 and TRBJ2-3; D possibly uses TRBD1 or TRBD2 (5 bases each). V shed 5 bases and J shed 4 bases, with 10 bases lying between them. Germline V gene lookup returns CDR1 SQVTM and CDR2 ANQGSEA. The CDR3 length is 12 residues. In nucleotides, the CDR3 is TGCAGCGTTTTCCAGGGAGCAGATACGCAGTATTTT. It codes for CSVFQGADTQYF.

In its sample, this clonotype was seen many times. The rearrangement uses TRBV6-1 and TRBJ2-7, with D possibly matching TRBD1 (6 bases). The length of the CDR3 is 16 residues. Germline V gene lookup returns CDR1 MNHNS and CDR2 SASEGT. Trimming cost V 1 base and J 2 bases, with 15 bases left between them. The CDR3 coding sequence is TGTGCCAGCAGTGAAGGGGTACAGGGAACGGCCTACGAGCAGTACTTC. Its translation: CASSEGVQGTAYEQYF.

This rearrangement joins TRBV6-2 or TRBV6-3 to TRBJ2-1; 13 bases match TRBD2. Germline assignment: CDR1 MNHEY and CDR2 SVGEGT. J gave up 5 bases and V 4 bases, and 5 bases lay outside the gene matches. The CDR3 has 16 residues. CDR3 sequence reads: CASSWTGTSGDNEQFF. CDR3 DNA sequence: TGTGCCAGCAGTTGGACCGGGACTAGCGGGGACAATGAGCAGTTCTTC.

This chain joins TRBV28 and TRBJ2-4; tentatively, D is TRBD1 (5 bases). Germline V gene lookup returns CDR1 MDHEN and CDR2 SYDVKM. V dropped 3 bases and J dropped 0 bases, with 12 bases sitting between them. CDR3 length: 16 amino acids. Here the CDR3 reads CASSFPTDLAKNIQYF. Written as DNA, the CDR3 is TGTGCCAGCAGTTTTCCGACAGACCTAGCCAAAAACATTCAGTACTTC.

The chain uses TRBV2 and TRBJ2-1, with 7 bases that match TRBD1. Looked up from germline, CDR1 is SNHLY and CDR2 is FYNNEI. CDR3 size: 11 residues. J lost 10 bases, V lost 3 bases, and 0 bases had no gene match. Here the CDR3 DNA reads TGTGCCAGCAGTGAGGACAGGGAGCAGTTCTTC. Translation: CASSEDREQFF.